This record concerns one T cell receptor (beta chain) sequence. Clones were read by immunoSEQ multiplex PCR, and TCRdb kept only the in-frame ones, dropping some. The sample has 500,000 to 750,000 clones, more than 75% seen once. The sample is drawn from a study of shared T cell receptors in the human thymus. Germline V gene data show CDR1 as WNHNN and CDR2 as SYGVQD (reference sequence). The CDR3 totals 15 residues. The V and J ends lost 3 bases and 4 bases, in that order; junction bases with no gene match: 9. These data are also associated with another study on human thymus T cells. That work contributes: Corrective heart surgery yielded the resections from which the thymus tissue came. What related research reported was that thymic repertoires overlapped highly among unrelated individuals.

This chain links TRBV10-1 with TRBJ2-7, with 7 bases matching TRBD2. Sequencing input: thymocytes. This clonotype originated in a boy in the first two years of life with a congenital heart defect. The CDR3 region is CASSEVAGVGYEQYF. The CDR3 coding sequence is TGCGCCAGCAGTGAAGTGGCGGGAGTAGGTTACGAGCAGTACTTC.